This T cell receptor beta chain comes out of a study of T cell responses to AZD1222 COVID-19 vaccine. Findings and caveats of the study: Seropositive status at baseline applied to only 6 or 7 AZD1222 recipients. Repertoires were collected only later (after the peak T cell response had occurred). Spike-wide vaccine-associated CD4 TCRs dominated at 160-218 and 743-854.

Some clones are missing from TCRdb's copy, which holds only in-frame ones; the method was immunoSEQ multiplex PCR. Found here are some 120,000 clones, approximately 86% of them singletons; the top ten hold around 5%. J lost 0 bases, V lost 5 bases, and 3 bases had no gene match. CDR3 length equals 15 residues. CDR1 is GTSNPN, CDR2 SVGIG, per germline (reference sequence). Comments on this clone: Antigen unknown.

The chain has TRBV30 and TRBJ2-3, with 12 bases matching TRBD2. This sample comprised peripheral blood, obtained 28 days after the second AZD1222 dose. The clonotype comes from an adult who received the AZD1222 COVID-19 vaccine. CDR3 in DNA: TGTGCCTGGGGACTAGCGGGAAGTAGCACAGATACGCAGTATTTT. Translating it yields CAWGLAGSSTDTQYF.